Listed below are T cell receptor beta chains from one sample, sequenced in a study of cytomegalovirus exposure and HLA in healthy donors. TCRdb's copy holds only in-frame clones and misses some; the assay was immunoSEQ multiplex PCR. This repertoire shows 100,000 or so clones, roughly 73% found once; its top ten account for about 3.7%. Source material: PBMCs. Receptors were obtained from a man aged 35 to 55 in good health and CMV-seronegative. CDR3s include the opening cysteine and the closing phenylalanine or tryptophan. Each record gives: CDR3 protein, CDR3 DNA, D gene, V gene, clone size, J gene. The D gene is left open where the match is weak. Only some rows state a clone size, as once, few, many or a class for expanded clones.

CSVGRSEETQYF,TGCAGCGTCGGCAGGTCGGAAGAGACCCAGTACTTC,.,TRBV29-1,.,TRBJ2-5
CASSEGLGTGGYGYTF,TGTGCCAGCAGTGAAGGGTTGGGGACAGGTGGCTATGGCTACACCTTC,TRBD1,TRBV6-1,.,TRBJ1-2
CASTTPTGGVGNTIYF,TGTGCCAGCACCACCCCCACGGGAGGGGTTGGAAACACCATATATTTT,.,TRBV6-6,once,TRBJ1-3
CASSQQGWRANEQFF,TGTGCCAGCAGTCAACAGGGGTGGAGGGCCAATGAGCAGTTCTTC,.,TRBV27,.,TRBJ2-1
CASSLDLAGSYEQYF,TGTGCCAGCAGCTTAGATCTAGCGGGGTCCTACGAGCAGTACTTC,TRBD2,TRBV7-9,.,TRBJ2-7
CASSPTGGNTEAFF,TGTGCCAGCAGTCCTACAGGGGGCAACACTGAAGCTTTCTTT,TRBD1,TRBV2,once,TRBJ1-1
CASSPQTSGELFF,TGTGCCAGCAGCCCGCAGACTAGCGGGGAGCTGTTTTTT,.,TRBV7-6,.,TRBJ2-2
CASSLVGGVGDTQYF,TGTGCCAGCAGCTTAGTCGGCGGGGTAGGCGATACGCAGTATTTT,.,TRBV7-6,.,TRBJ2-3
CASSYGEETQYF,TGTGCCAGCAGCTACGGGGAAGAGACCCAGTACTTC,.,TRBV11-3,few,TRBJ2-5
CASSPQPRIRANEKLFF,TGTGCCAGCAGTCCGCAACCCCGTATCCGAGCTAATGAAAAACTGTTTTTT,.,TRBV27,.,TRBJ1-4
CASRQGFNEQYF,TGTGCCAGCAGACAGGGTTTCAACGAGCAGTACTTC,.,TRBV28,.,TRBJ2-7
CSVQRQGVDTF,TGCAGCGTCCAGAGACAGGGAGTGGACACCTTC,TRBD1,TRBV29-1,.,TRBJ1-2
CASSRRGSYEQYF,TGTGCCAGCAGTCGGAGGGGCTCCTACGAGCAGTACTTC,.,TRBV6-5,.,TRBJ2-7